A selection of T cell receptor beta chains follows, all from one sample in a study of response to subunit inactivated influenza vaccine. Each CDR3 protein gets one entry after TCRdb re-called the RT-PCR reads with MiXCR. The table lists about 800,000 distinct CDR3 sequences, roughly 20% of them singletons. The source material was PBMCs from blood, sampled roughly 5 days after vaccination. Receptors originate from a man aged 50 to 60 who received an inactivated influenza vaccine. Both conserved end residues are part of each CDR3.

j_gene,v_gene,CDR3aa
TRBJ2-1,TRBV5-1,CASSSLTGVPYNEQFF
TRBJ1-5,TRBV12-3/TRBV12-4,CASSPQVTIPQHF
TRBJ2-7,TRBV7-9,CASSLGQEKGYEQYF
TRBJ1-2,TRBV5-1,CASSLGTARYGYTF
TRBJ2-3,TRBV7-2,CASTHWGITDTQYF
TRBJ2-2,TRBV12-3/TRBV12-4,CASSSRPGGIGELFF
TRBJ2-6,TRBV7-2,CASSSTLSGANVLTF
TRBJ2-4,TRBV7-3,CASSPTGDRRAKNIQYF
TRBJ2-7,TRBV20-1,CSARSGLDEQYF
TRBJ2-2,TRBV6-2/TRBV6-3,CASRTGVRTGELFF
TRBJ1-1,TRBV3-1,CASSQDSMNTEAFF
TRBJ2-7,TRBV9,CASSGGGTGGPISAYEQYF
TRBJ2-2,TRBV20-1,CSAKHPYQNTGELFF
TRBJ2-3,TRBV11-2,CASIPRDRYTDTQYF